The 8 T cell receptor beta chains listed next were all sequenced from one sample in a study of early T cells in non-severe SARS-CoV-2 infection. TCRdb analysed the 5' RACE reads with MiXCR anew, one entry per CDR3 protein. The sample consists of roughly 45,000 distinct CDR3 sequences, approximately 12% of them appearing once. The material sequenced was whole blood. The source of these receptors is an adult who was a healthcare worker with PCR-confirmed SARS-CoV-2 infection or an uninfected control (not recorded which).

J is TRBJ2-3 and V is TRBV7-2; D not certain. Trimming stripped 5 bases from V and 6 bases from J, with 15 bases between. The length of the CDR3 is 14 residues. Germline loops: CDR1 SGHTA, CDR2 FQGNSA. In DNA form, the CDR3 reads TGTGCCAGCAGCGCAGACCCACCCCCTGATACGCAGTATTTT. This encodes CASSADPPPDTQYF.

Ten or more counts support this clonotype. The rearrangement joins TRBV29-1 to TRBJ2-5, with D perhaps given as TRBD1 or TRBD2 (5 bases each). V was pared by 5 bases and J by 2 bases, with 15 bases between. Germline V gives CDR1 SQVTM, CDR2 ANQGSEA. The CDR3 is 14 amino acids. The CDR3 here is CSVTGGGGQETQYF. DNA for the CDR3: TGCAGCGTTACGGGCGGTGGGGGTCAAGAGACCCAGTACTTC. Supplemented by reference TRBV29-1 and TRBJ2-5, the full variable domain reads SAVISQKPSRDICQRGTSLTIQCQVDSQVTMMFWYRQQPGQSLTLIATANQGSEATYESGFVIDKFPISRPNLTFSTLTVSNMSPEDSSIYLCSVTGGGGQETQYFGPGTRLLVL.

There are a few counts of this clonotype. The chain employs TRBV5-6 and TRBJ1-1; D possibly corresponds to TRBD1 (5 bases). Germline V gene lookup returns CDR1 SGHDT and CDR2 YYEEEE. The CDR3 covers 12 residues. V lost 3 bases and J lost 7, with 10 bases in between. DNA of the CDR3: TGTGCCAGCAGCTCTATGGGACGTGAAGCTTTCTTT. Protein sequence: CASSSMGREAFF.

The rearrangement links TRBV18 to TRBJ2-7, with TRBD2 identical over 7 bases. Per the germline V gene, CDR1 is KGHSH and CDR2 is LQKENI. This CDR3 comprises 16 residues. Germline trimming cut 0 bases from V and 7 bases from J; bases unmatched to any gene: 12. CDR3 coding DNA: TGTGCCAGCTCACCACCGAGCGGGAATCTCCTTAGGGAGCAGTACTTC. Translated, it gives CASSPPSGNLLREQYF. Based on the CDR3 plus reference TRBV18 and TRBJ2-7, the full variable domain is NAGVMQNPRHLVRRRGQEARLRCSPMKGHSHVYWYRQLPEEGLKFMVYLQKENIIDESGMPKERFSAEFPKEGPSILRIQQVVRGDSAAYFCASSPPSGNLLREQYFGPGTRLTVT.

This clonotype came up a few times. The chain joins TRBV6-1 to TRBJ1-2; 10 positions match TRBD1. The V gene end was trimmed by 6 bases and the J gene end by 2 bases; junction bases not matched to a gene: 6. The CDR3 runs 15 residues. Per germline, CDR1 MNHNS and CDR2 SASEGT. The CDR3 sequence: CASRDRGNPNYGYTF. The CDR3 DNA is TGTGCCAGCAGGGACAGGGGGAACCCAAACTATGGCTACACCTTC.

The V gene is TRBV4-3, the J gene TRBJ2-3; 8 bases agree with TRBD1. V lost 0 bases, J lost 2 bases, and 7 bases stayed unmatched. The CDR3 has 17 amino acids. The germline V gene has CDR1 LGHNA and CDR2 YSLEER. The CDR3 nucleotides are TGCGCCAGCAGCCAAGAGTGGACAGGGCTCAACACAGATACGCAGTATTTT. Its protein product is CASSQEWTGLNTDTQYF.

This clonotype turned up a few times. This chain connects TRBV6-2 or TRBV6-3 to TRBJ1-1, with D perhaps matching TRBD1 (6 bases). Looked up from germline, CDR1 is MNHEY and CDR2 is SVGEGT. The CDR3 runs 13 residues. Trimming shortened V by 6 bases and J by 4 bases, and 12 bases separated the two germline ends. This chain's CDR3 is CASRFEGVTEAFF. CDR3 in DNA: TGTGCCAGCAGATTCGAGGGGGTCACTGAAGCTTTCTTT.

This clonotype has a count of ten or more. This chain uses TRBV20-1 with TRBJ1-3; possible D gene TRBD1, 5 bases. CDR1 DFQATT and CDR2 SNEGSKA come from the germline V gene (reference sequence). Trimming cost V 3 bases and J 0 bases, with 9 bases left between them. CDR3 size: 14 residues. CDR3 nucleotide sequence: TGCAGTGCTAGTGAGGGGAGCTCTGGAAACACCATATATTTT. Residues: CSASEGSSGNTIYF.